What follows are 28 T cell receptor beta chains derived from one specimen sequenced in a study of T cell clones after liver transplantation. Generated by immunoSEQ multiplex PCR, the TCRdb table keeps only in-frame clones and is missing some. The table records about 75,000 clones, around four fifths of them present only once. Sequenced material: CD4+ T cells from blood, taken around 48 months after liver transplant. These receptors all come from a human patient who received a liver transplant. A share of the T cells may be of graft donor origin.

This chain links TRBV9 with TRBJ2-5; D ambiguous. V was shortened by 0 bases and J by 1 base, with 10 bases between the two germline ends. CDR1 is SGDLS, CDR2 YYNGEE, per germline. The CDR3 contains 15 residues. The CDR3 here is CASSVGGASQETQYF. CDR3 in DNA: TGTGCCAGCAGCGTAGGTGGAGCCTCCCAAGAGACCCAGTACTTC.

This clone has a single count. The chain joins TRBV27 to TRBJ2-1, with 9 bases lining up with TRBD1. This CDR3 spans 16 amino acids. The V segment lost 3 bases and the J segment 8 bases; nucleotides outside the gene matches: 11. Germline CDR1 and CDR2: MNHEY and SMNVEV (reference sequence). Here the CDR3 DNA reads TGTGCCAGCAGTTTTAAGGTGTTACAGGGGGCATATGAGCAGTTCTTC. Encoded protein: CASSFKVLQGAYEQFF.

The CDR3 region has the DNA TGCGCCAGCAGCCACCACATAAGGGCCTACAATGAGCAGTTCTTC. Protein sequence: CASSHHIRAYNEQFF. The chain joins TRBV4-3 to TRBJ2-1; D gene ambiguous. The CDR3 runs to 15 residues. Trimming removed 3 bases from V and 2 bases from J, with 11 bases in between. Germline V CDR1 and CDR2: LGHNA, YSLEER.

This chain links TRBV18 with TRBJ1-5; a weak D match, TRBD1 (6 bases). V lost 6 bases and J 0 bases, leaving 9 bases between the germline ends. Looked up from germline, CDR1 is KGHSH and CDR2 is LQKENI. This CDR3 comprises 14 residues. CDR3 loop: CASSPRGSNQPQHF. CDR3 bases: TGTGCCAGCTCGCCCAGGGGTAGCAATCAGCCCCAGCATTTT.

The J gene is TRBJ2-5, the V gene TRBV28; 7 positions agree with TRBD2. Germline CDR1 reads MDHEN; CDR2 reads SYDVKM. The junction had 5 bases not matched to a gene; V was cut back by 3 bases and J by 1 base. This CDR3 has 15 amino acids. CDR3 sequence: CASSFGGGVQETQYF. The CDR3 bases are TGTGCCAGCAGTTTCGGGGGAGGGGTCCAAGAGACCCAGTACTTC.

This clone was picked up one time. Here the CDR3 reads CASSQGAADGYTF. The CDR3 DNA sequence: TGTGCCAGCTCACAAGGTGCCGCGGATGGCTACACCTTC. V is TRBV18 and J is TRBJ1-2; D is unresolved. V was trimmed by 4 bases and J by 6 bases, leaving 12 bases between them. The CDR3 length is 13 residues. Germline CDR1 and CDR2: KGHSH and LQKENI. The full variable domain, with the rest looked up from reference TRBV18 and TRBJ1-2, is NAGVMQNPRHLVRRRGQEARLRCSPMKGHSHVYWYRQLPEEGLKFMVYLQKENIIDESGMPKERFSAEFPKEGPSILRIQQVVRGDSAAYFCASSQGAADGYTFGSGTRLTVV.

This chain uses TRBV7-2 with TRBJ1-5; unclear D gene. The CDR3 has 13 amino acids. V lost 1 base to trimming and J lost 0 bases, with 1 base between them. The germline CDR1 and CDR2 sequences are SGHTA and FQGNSA. The CDR3 here is CASSLDSNQPQHF. For the CDR3, the DNA is TGTGCCAGCAGCTTAGATAGCAATCAGCCCCAGCATTTT.

This rearrangement joins TRBV5-1 to TRBJ2-5; 12 bases are a match to TRBD2. The junction had 7 bases not matched to a gene; V was cut back by 0 bases and J by 7 bases. Germline loops: CDR1 SGHRS, CDR2 YFSETQ. The CDR3 loop spans 16 amino acids. CDR3 bases: TGCGCCAGCAGCTTGGAAGGGGCTAGCGGGAGGGGGACCCAGTACTTC. Amino acids: CASSLEGASGRGTQYF.

The chain joins TRBV11-2 to TRBJ1-5; D not resolved. V was cut by 5 bases and J by 5 bases, with 10 bases left in between. This CDR3 has 13 residues. CDR1 SGHAT and CDR2 FQNNGV come from the germline V gene. The CDR3 spells CASSPQGDQPQHF. The CDR3, as DNA: TGTGCCAGCAGCCCCCAAGGTGATCAGCCCCAGCATTTT.

The genes are TRBV11-3 and TRBJ2-7, with 7 nucleotides matching TRBD1. The J segment lost 1 base and the V segment lost 0 bases, leaving 15 bases of the junction unmatched. This CDR3 comprises 19 residues. Germline V lookup: CDR1 SGHNT, CDR2 YENEEA. DNA of the CDR3: TGTGCCAGCAGCTTAGAAGGATGGGGACAGTCATCTATGTCCTACGAGCAGTACTTC. Translated: CASSLEGWGQSSMSYEQYF. Looking up the rest from reference TRBV11-3 and TRBJ2-7 gives the full variable domain: EAGVVQSPRYKIIEKKQPVAFWCNPISGHNTLYWYLQNLGQGPELLIRYENEEAVDDSQLPKDRFSAERLKGVDSTLKIQPAELGDSAVYLCASSLEGWGQSSMSYEQYFGPGTRLTVT.

This chain joins TRBV10-3 and TRBJ2-1; maybe TRBD2 (6 bases). The V gene lost 6 bases and the J gene lost 4 bases, with 16 bases spanning the gap. Germline CDR1 is ENHRY and CDR2 is SYGVKD. This CDR3 is built from 15 residues. CDR3 bases: TGTGCCATCAGCACGGAGGGCGGTTCGTACAATGAGCAGTTCTTC. Residues: CAISTEGGSYNEQFF.

J is TRBJ2-5 and V is TRBV25-1; 7 bases fit TRBD1. The germline V gene has CDR1 MGHDK and CDR2 SYGVNS. The junction had 3 bases not matched to a gene; V was cut back by 1 base and J by 4 bases. The CDR3 extends over 14 amino acids. CDR3 DNA sequence: TGTGCCAGCAGTGAATTGAACAGGGGAGAGACCCAGTACTTC. This encodes CASSELNRGETQYF.

The rearrangement joins TRBV7-6 to TRBJ2-7; TRBD2 is a possible D gene (5 bases). Germline V gives CDR1 SGHVS, CDR2 FNYEAQ. With 4 bases removed from V and 2 bases from J, the gap between germline ends came to 12 bases. CDR3 size: 14 residues. CDR3 in amino acids: CASSYAGPPYEQYF. CDR3 DNA sequence: TGTGCCAGCAGCTACGCGGGTCCCCCCTACGAGCAGTACTTC.

The chain combines TRBV6-6 with TRBJ2-7; 11 bases agree with TRBD2. This CDR3 has 15 residues. Germline V gene data show CDR1 as MNHNY and CDR2 as SVGAGI (reference sequence). V trimming: 5 bases; J trimming: 4 bases; junction bases outside the gene matches: 7. CDR3: CASSKTSGDRYEQYF. In nucleotides, the CDR3 is TGTGCCAGCAGTAAGACTAGCGGGGACCGATACGAGCAGTACTTC.

The chain has TRBV25-1 and TRBJ2-1, with TRBD2 as a possible D gene (5 bases). With 6 bases removed from V and 0 bases from J, the gap between germline ends came to 9 bases. The CDR3 contains 14 residues. Germline-derived CDR1 and CDR2 are MGHDK and SYGVNS. The CDR3 is CASRAELSYNEQFF. In DNA, the CDR3 is TGTGCCAGCAGAGCGGAGCTCTCCTACAATGAGCAGTTCTTC.

J is TRBJ1-6 and V is TRBV5-1, with D maybe TRBD1 (6 bases). The germline CDR1 and CDR2 sequences are SGHRS and YFSETQ. V was pared by 3 bases and J by 8 bases, with 18 bases between. This CDR3 spans 16 amino acids. As DNA, the CDR3 is TGCGCCAGCAGCTCCGCACCGACAGGACTAGATTCACCCCTCCACTTT. This gives the protein CASSSAPTGLDSPLHF.

This clone was observed a single time. The chain carries TRBV7-3 and TRBJ1-1; D is unclear. This CDR3 is built from 13 residues. The germline gives CDR1 SGHTA, CDR2 FQGTGA. Trimming took 2 bases from V and 4 from J, leaving 8 bases between them. The chain's CDR3 is CASSLGVFTEAFF. CDR3 sequence (DNA): TGTGCCAGCAGCTTAGGGGTATTCACTGAAGCTTTCTTT.

The rearrangement uses TRBV19 and TRBJ1-1; no clear D gene. V lost 10 bases to trimming and J lost 0 bases, with 12 bases between them. Looked up from germline, CDR1 is LNHDA and CDR2 is SQIVND (reference sequence). The CDR3 extends over 13 amino acids. CDR3 in DNA: TGTGCCACTGAAAACTCTTTGAACACTGAAGCTTTCTTT. Protein: CATENSLNTEAFF.

The chain is built from TRBV28 and TRBJ2-5; a weak D match, TRBD1 (5 bases). Germline V gene sequence: CDR1 MDHEN, CDR2 SYDVKM. The germline V and J ends were trimmed by 5 bases and 4 bases, with 14 bases remaining between them. The CDR3 spans 14 residues. The CDR3 is CASSARQYLETQYF. As DNA, the CDR3 is TGTGCCAGCAGTGCACGACAGTATTTAGAGACCCAGTACTTC. Based on the CDR3 plus reference TRBV28 and TRBJ2-5, the full variable domain is DVKVTQSSRYLVKRTGEKVFLECVQDMDHENMFWYRQDPGLGLRLIYFSYDVKMKEKGDIPEGYSVSREKKERFSLILESASTNQTSMYLCASSARQYLETQYFGPGTRLLVL.

V gene TRBV7-2 combines with J gene TRBJ2-3, with 9 bases that match TRBD2. CDR1 SGHTA and CDR2 FQGNSA come from the germline V gene. CDR3 size: 16 residues. V lost 2 bases and J lost 6; bases outside the gene matches: 9. CDR3 loop: CASSLMGGGASDTQYF. The CDR3 DNA follows: TGTGCCAGCAGCTTAATGGGCGGGGGGGCCAGTGATACGCAGTATTTT.

The chain carries TRBV30 and TRBJ1-2; D gene unclear. The V end lost 0 bases, the J end lost 4 bases, and 9 bases lay between the germline ends. CDR3 length: 13 residues. CDR1 GTSNPN and CDR2 SVGIG come from the germline V gene (reference sequence). Written as DNA, the CDR3 is TGTGCCTGGAGTGTAGCGTCCTTCTATGGCTACACCTTC. Residues: CAWSVASFYGYTF.

This clone was picked up one time. V gene TRBV21-1 combines with J gene TRBJ2-3; TRBD2 is the table's D call, not checked against the DNA. TRBV21-1 is a pseudogene locus. The CDR3 is 17 amino acids. The CDR3 region has the DNA TGTGCCAGCAGCAAGAGGGAGCGGGGAACTAGCACAGATACGCAGTATTTT. As protein: CASSKRERGTSTDTQYF.

The chain is built from TRBV25-1 and TRBJ2-4; 7 bases are shared with TRBD2. Trimming took 8 bases from V and 3 from J; bases not matched to a gene: 1. This CDR3 has 12 amino acids. Germline lookup yields CDR1 MGHDK and CDR2 SYGVNS. In DNA, the CDR3 is TGTGCCAGCGCGGGGGACAAAAACATTCAGTACTTC. Residues: CASAGDKNIQYF.

V gene TRBV7-3 combines with J gene TRBJ2-2, with no clear D. CDR3 length: 15 residues. With 3 bases removed from V and 5 bases from J, the gap between germline ends came to 13 bases. CDR1 and CDR2 from the germline V gene are SGHTA and FQGTGA. The CDR3, as DNA: TGTGCCAGCAGCTTCCAACCTCCCATGACCGGGGAGCTGTTTTTT. This gives the protein CASSFQPPMTGELFF.

The CDR3 DNA sequence: TGTGCCTGGAGTGTGGGGGAGGGGGTAGGGCAGTTCTTC. Translating gives CAWSVGEGVGQFF. The chain links TRBV30 to TRBJ2-1; a possible D gene is TRBD2 (7 bases). V was pared by 0 bases and J by 12 bases, with 15 bases between. Germline V CDR1 and CDR2: GTSNPN, SVGIG (reference sequence). This CDR3 comprises 13 residues. The full variable domain, rest sourced from reference TRBV30 and TRBJ2-1, is SQTIHQWPATLVQPVGSPLSLECTVEGTSNPNLYWYRQAAGRGLQLLFYSVGIGQISSEVPQNLSASRPQDRQFILSSKKLLLSDSGFYLCAWSVGEGVGQFFGPGTRLTVL.

The chain joins TRBV28 to TRBJ2-3; TRBD2 might be the D (5 bases). V lost 5 bases and J lost 3, with 15 bases in between. The CDR3 sequence is 15 residues long. Germline CDR1 MDHEN, CDR2 SYDVKM. The DNA of the CDR3 is TGTGCCAGCAGTCAACCCATCCGGGAAACAGATACGCAGTATTTT. Translated, it gives CASSQPIRETDTQYF.

The chain combines TRBV7-8 with TRBJ2-5, with D uncertain. Germline V lookup: CDR1 SGHVS, CDR2 FQNEAQ. V was clipped by 0 bases and J by 5 bases, with 13 bases between them. CDR3 size: 15 residues. The CDR3 DNA follows: TGTGCCAGCAGCTTAGCTGGGGTCCTGGGGGAGACCCAGTACTTC. This sequence encodes CASSLAGVLGETQYF.

The chain combines TRBV5-4 with TRBJ2-7; 12 bases fit TRBD2. Trimming at V came to 0 bases and at J to 7 bases, leaving 5 bases not matched to a gene. The CDR3 consists of 15 residues. In germline, CDR1 is SGHNT, CDR2 YYREEE (reference sequence). As DNA, the CDR3 is TGTGCCAGCAGCTTGGGTGGACTAGCGGGGAATGAGCAGTACTTC. This encodes CASSLGGLAGNEQYF.